This passage covers 5 T cell receptor beta chains from one sample sequenced in a study of identical twins. Each CDR3 protein is one row after TCRdb ran MiXCR on the 5' RACE reads. Of around 250,000 distinct CDR3 sequences listed, about an eighth are singletons. The sample was also linked to a second study, of yellow fever vaccine responses in identical twins.

Input material: memory (CD45RO+) T cells sorted from blood. Receptors were obtained from a woman aged 18-30 years in good health.

This clonotype showed up just a few times. In nucleotides, the CDR3 is TGTGCCAGCAGCGGATTGCCAGCACAGGGATACAATGAGCAGTTCTTC. Translated: CASSGLPAQGYNEQFF. J is TRBJ2-1 and V is TRBV7-8, with D possibly matching TRBD1 (6 bases). The V gene's germline CDR1 is SGHVS and CDR2 FQNEAQ. The CDR3 has 16 residues. V was pared by 5 bases and J by 4 bases, with 18 bases between.

The rearrangement links TRBV11-2 to TRBJ2-1; 8 positions agree with TRBD2. Germline trimming cut 5 bases from V and 4 bases from J; bases unmatched to any gene: 10. The CDR3 length is 16 residues. The germline V gene encodes CDR1 SGHAT and CDR2 FQNNGV. The CDR3 reads CASSPWSGGVYNEQFF. The DNA for the CDR3 is TGTGCCAGCAGCCCTTGGTCGGGGGGGGTTTACAATGAGCAGTTCTTC.

This clonotype showed up just a few times. The chain joins TRBV3-1 to TRBJ2-1; D ambiguous. Per the germline V gene, CDR1 is LGHDT and CDR2 is YNNKEL (reference sequence). The CDR3 extends over 15 amino acids. With 6 bases removed from V and 0 bases from J, the gap between germline ends came to 12 bases. The CDR3: CASSPIQSSYNEQFF. The DNA of the CDR3 is TGTGCCAGCAGTCCCATACAGAGCTCCTACAATGAGCAGTTCTTC.

The rearrangement links TRBV19 to TRBJ2-2; 7 bases agree with TRBD1. V dropped 6 bases and J dropped 4; count of bases not matched to a gene: 5. Germline-derived CDR1 and CDR2 are LNHDA and SQIVND (reference sequence). The CDR3 loop spans 14 amino acids. The CDR3 DNA reads as TGTGCCAGTAGCCAGGGACAGCCCACCGGGGAGCTGTTTTTT. Amino acid sequence: CASSQGQPTGELFF. The complete variable domain, with remaining parts taken from reference TRBV19 and TRBJ2-2, reads DGGITQSPKYLFRKEGQNVTLSCEQNLNHDAMYWYRQDPGQGLRLIYYSQIVNDFQKGDIAEGYSVSREKKESFPLTVTSAQKNPTAFYLCASSQGQPTGELFFGEGSRLTVL.

There are a few counts of this clonotype. The chain has TRBV20-1 and TRBJ2-4; the D gene is possibly TRBD2 (6 bases). The CDR3 length is 15 residues. V was shortened by 2 bases and J by 0 bases, with 11 bases between the two germline ends. The germline V gene encodes CDR1 DFQATT and CDR2 SNEGSKA (reference sequence). The CDR3 spells CSARWGVGAKNIQYF. DNA of the CDR3: TGCAGTGCTAGATGGGGGGTTGGAGCCAAAAACATTCAGTACTTC.